One and the same sample provided the 11 T cell receptor beta chains below, sequenced in a study of cytomegalovirus exposure and HLA in healthy donors. Sequencing was performed with immunoSEQ multiplex PCR; in TCRdb, only in-frame clones are kept and a portion is missing. This sample has more than 95,000 clones, with more than 85% found just once. Sequencing input: PBMCs. Receptors were obtained from a man in his late teens or twenties in good health and CMV-seropositive.

The V and J genes are TRBV2 and TRBJ1-1; D is unresolved. This CDR3 is built from 15 residues. The germline gives CDR1 SNHLY, CDR2 FYNNEI. Trimming left V 5 bases short and J 4 bases short, with 17 bases between. CDR3 nucleotides: TGTGCCAGCAGTCCGCGAGTGAGGGAGGGCACTGAAGCTTTCTTT. This codes for CASSPRVREGTEAFF.

The CDR3 sequence is CARVEGSNQPQHF. The CDR3 nucleotides read TGCGCCAGAGTCGAGGGAAGCAATCAGCCCCAGCATTTT. The chain has TRBV10-1 and TRBJ1-5; no firm D call. This CDR3 has 13 residues. Trimming removed 9 bases at V and 1 base at J, with 10 bases between. Germline V gives CDR1 WNHNN, CDR2 SYGVQD (reference sequence).

The chain recombines TRBV7-2 with TRBJ1-2, with D perhaps TRBD1 (5 bases). Germline V gene lookup returns CDR1 SGHTA and CDR2 FQGNSA. This CDR3 has 15 residues. The germline V and J ends were trimmed by 2 bases and 4 bases, with 14 bases remaining between them. The CDR3 spells CASSLSQGLIYGYTF. The CDR3 DNA reads as TGTGCCAGCAGCTTAAGTCAGGGACTAATCTATGGCTACACCTTC.

This chain connects TRBV9 to TRBJ2-5, with TRBD1 matching 7 bases. The CDR3 length is 14 residues. V shed 3 bases and J 1 base; nucleotides not matched to a gene: 3. From germline, CDR1 is SGDLS and CDR2 YYNGEE. The DNA for the CDR3 is TGTGCCAGCAGCGGGGGGACAGCCCAAGAGACCCAGTACTTC. It is translated as CASSGGTAQETQYF.

The chain employs TRBV5-4 and TRBJ1-1; 8 bases line up with TRBD1. Germline CDR1 reads SGHNT; CDR2 reads YYREEE (reference sequence). The CDR3 runs to 17 residues. With V trimmed by 1 base and J by 2 bases, 10 bases remained unmatched. The CDR3 DNA reads as TGTGCCAGCAGCTTGCTTATACGGCAGGGGGCAAACACTGAAGCTTTCTTT. It codes for CASSLLIRQGANTEAFF. Filled out from reference TRBV5-4 and TRBJ1-1, the complete variable domain reads ETGVTQSPTHLIKTRGQQVTLRCSSQSGHNTVSWYQQALGQGPQFIFQYYREEENGRGNFPPRFSGLQFPNYSSELNVNALELDDSALYLCASSLLIRQGANTEAFFGQGTRLTVV.

This clone was counted once. This sequence joins TRBV7-9 and TRBJ1-2; 8 positions match TRBD1. From germline, CDR1 is SEHNR and CDR2 FQNEAQ (reference sequence). The CDR3 has 15 residues. Trimming cost V 5 bases and J 4 bases; bases outside gene matches: 9. The CDR3 loop reads CASSRLQGASYGYTF. The CDR3 nucleotides read TGTGCCAGCAGCCGACTTCAGGGGGCGAGCTATGGCTACACCTTC.

The J gene is TRBJ1-1, the V gene TRBV27; tentative D call: TRBD1 (5 bases). Trimming took off 4 bases at V and 1 base at J, with 10 bases between the two ends. From germline, CDR1 is MNHEY and CDR2 SMNVEV (reference sequence). The CDR3 loop spans 14 amino acids. CDR3 coding DNA: TGTGCCAGCAGTTATAAAGGGGCGAACACTGAAGCTTTCTTT. Amino acid sequence: CASSYKGANTEAFF.

The V and J genes are TRBV6-6 and TRBJ2-7; possibly TRBD2 for D (5 bases). The germline V and J ends were trimmed by 7 bases and 5 bases, with 18 bases remaining between them. CDR1 MNHNY and CDR2 SVGAGI come from the germline V gene (reference sequence). The CDR3 covers 14 residues. The CDR3 DNA follows: TGTGCCAGCAAGATCGGCCAAGGAGGCGACGAGCAGTACTTC. Translation: CASKIGQGGDEQYF.

V gene TRBV6-1 combines with J gene TRBJ1-3; D gene unclear. The CDR3 contains 13 residues. Per germline, CDR1 MNHNS and CDR2 SASEGT. Trimming removed 10 bases from V and 4 bases from J, with 14 bases in between. CDR3 protein: CATPQDAGNTIYF. The CDR3 nucleotides are TGTGCCACCCCCCAGGATGCGGGAAACACCATATATTTT.

The V gene is TRBV7-8, the J gene TRBJ1-4, with D maybe TRBD1 (6 bases). The CDR3 spans 14 residues. V was pared by 1 base and J by 6 bases, with 9 bases between. The V gene's germline CDR1 is SGHVS and CDR2 FQNEAQ. Here the CDR3 DNA reads TGTGCCAGCAGCTTAGAGGGGGTCTATGAAAAACTGTTTTTT. Protein: CASSLEGVYEKLFF.

The chain is built from TRBV11-2 and TRBJ1-2; a weak D match, TRBD1 (5 bases). The CDR3 is made up of 17 amino acids. CDR1 and CDR2 (germline): SGHAT, FQNNGV. Trimming stripped 5 bases from V and 1 base from J, with 20 bases between. The CDR3 region is CASSPPARGVFNYGYTF. The DNA of the CDR3 is TGTGCCAGCAGCCCCCCTGCCCGGGGGGTGTTTAACTATGGCTACACCTTC.